This section outlines one T cell receptor (beta chain) sequence together with its context. Original methodology: Cell counts per sample came from amplifying reference gene primers. The data were produced by immunoSEQ multiplex PCR, yet TCRdb's version contains in-frame clones alone and is incomplete. For V, J and clone size, that table is used; D and trimming come from the DNA. The table records some 97,000 clones, roughly nine tenths of them present only once. With 5 bases clipped from V and 0 bases from J, the junction kept 17 bases outside the gene matches. CDR3 size: 21 residues. Germline CDR1 reads LNHDA; CDR2 reads SQIVND (reference sequence). The sample originates from a study of blood T cell repertoires in COVID-19.

The chain uses TRBV19 and TRBJ2-5, with 14 bases aligning to TRBD2. This clonotype was obtained from a man over 45 with active COVID-19. Sample: peripheral blood. CDR3 DNA: TGTGCCAGTAGTTCTAGCTGGACTAGCGGGAGGCCCTATCAGTACCAAGAGACCCAGTACTTC. The encoded protein is CASSSSWTSGRPYQYQETQYF. The whole variable domain, filled in from reference TRBV19 and TRBJ2-5, reads DGGITQSPKYLFRKEGQNVTLSCEQNLNHDAMYWYRQDPGQGLRLIYYSQIVNDFQKGDIAEGYSVSREKKESFPLTVTSAQKNPTAFYLCASSSSWTSGRPYQYQETQYFGPGTRLLVL.